Each of the 9 T cell receptor beta chains below was sequenced from the same sample in a study of T cells in Graves' hyperthyroidism and ophthalmopathy. Regions amplified from RNA transcripts were the TCR beta CDR3 regions. RT-PCR in the first round (using the HTBI primer set) targeted the TCR CDR3. In TCRdb, the multiplex PCR reads were re-called with MiXCR into one record per CDR3 protein. The sample has around 600,000 distinct CDR3 sequences; 15% to 18% are singletons. Sequencing was done on a sample of blood. The origin of the receptors is a woman in her twenties or thirties with Graves' hyperthyroidism.

This clonotype was counted many times. The V and J genes are TRBV28 and TRBJ1-1; D might be TRBD1 (6 bases). Trimming removed 6 bases from V and 5 bases from J, with 19 bases in between. From germline, CDR1 is MDHEN and CDR2 SYDVKM. This CDR3 has 15 residues. CDR3 loop: CASSPGGAEVTEAFF. In nucleotides, the CDR3 is TGTGCCAGCAGCCCTGGGGGGGCGGAGGTTACTGAAGCTTTCTTT.

The rearrangement joins TRBV7-9 to TRBJ2-3; no clear D gene. Trimming removed 6 bases from V and 2 bases from J, with 9 bases in between. Germline-derived CDR1 and CDR2 are SEHNR and FQNEAQ (reference sequence). The CDR3 runs to 13 residues. CDR3 DNA sequence: TGTGCCAGCAGACTGCAGTCCACAGATACGCAGTATTTT. Translation gives CASRLQSTDTQYF.

This clonotype occurred many times. The chain combines TRBV30 with TRBJ1-1, with a tentative D call TRBD1 (6 bases). CDR3 size: 13 residues. In germline, CDR1 is GTSNPN, CDR2 SVGIG (reference sequence). This chain's CDR3 is CACRGSSNTEAFF. The CDR3 bases are TGTGCATGCAGGGGTTCATCGAACACTGAAGCTTTCTTT. Drawing the rest from reference TRBV30 and TRBJ1-1, the complete variable domain is SQTIHQWPATLVQPVGSPLSLECTVEGTSNPNLYWYRQAAGRGLQLLFYSVGIGQISSEVPQNLSASRPQDRQFILSSKKLLLSDSGFYLCACRGSSNTEAFFGQGTRLTVV.

The V and J genes are TRBV7-6 and TRBJ2-3; D is possibly TRBD2 (6 bases). The germline gives CDR1 SGHVS, CDR2 FNYEAQ. CDR3 length: 15 amino acids. Trimming left V 3 bases short and J 0 bases short, with 10 bases between. The CDR3 loop is CASSFPGTSTDTQYF. The DNA for the CDR3 is TGTGCCAGCAGCTTTCCTGGGACTAGCACAGATACGCAGTATTTT.

This clonotype was counted at least ten times. The V call is TRBV3-1, the J call TRBJ2-7, with 8 bases that match TRBD2. V lost 4 bases, J lost 3 bases, and 5 bases stayed unmatched. The CDR3 covers 14 residues. Germline CDR1 and CDR2: LGHDT and YNNKEL (reference sequence). The CDR3 sequence: CASSPGLGDYEQYF. In nucleotides, the CDR3 is TGTGCCAGCAGCCCGGGACTAGGAGACTACGAGCAGTACTTC.

This chain links TRBV24-1 with TRBJ2-2; D might be TRBD1 or TRBD2, each matching 6 bases. V lost 12 bases, J lost 0 bases, and 16 bases lay in between. In germline, CDR1 is KGHDR, CDR2 SFDVKD. CDR3 length: 15 amino acids. The CDR3 region is CASSLGGPNTGELFF. The DNA of the CDR3 is TGTGCCTCATCCCTTGGGGGGCCGAACACCGGGGAGCTGTTTTTT.

Comment on this clonotype: This may arise from a read error, as a much more abundant clone is one base away. The chain couples TRBV30 to TRBJ2-2, with TRBD2 as a possible D gene (5 bases). This CDR3 has 11 residues. Germline loops: CDR1 GTSNPN, CDR2 SVGIG (reference sequence). The CDR3 DNA reads as TGTGCCTGGAGTGTAGCCGGGGAGCTGTCTTTT. It is translated as CAWSVAGELSF.

This clonotype came up a few times. The V and J genes are TRBV4-3 and TRBJ2-3, with 9 bases that match TRBD2. Unmatched junction bases numbered 9, after V lost 3 bases and J lost 2 bases. Per the germline V gene, CDR1 is LGHNA and CDR2 is YSLEER. CDR3 size: 17 residues. In nucleotides, the CDR3 is TGCGCCAGCAGCCACCGTGAGACTAGCGGTTACACAGATACGCAGTATTTT. It specifies CASSHRETSGYTDTQYF.

This clonotype occurred many times. The chain links TRBV7-3 to TRBJ2-7; TRBD2 is a possible D gene (5 bases). Germline assignment: CDR1 SGHTA and CDR2 FQGTGA. V lost 2 bases and J lost 6, with 20 bases in between. The CDR3 is 16 residues long. The CDR3 DNA reads TGTGCCAGCAGCTTATACCCTTCCGGGTCTCGGGGCGAGCAGTACTTC. Translating it yields CASSLYPSGSRGEQYF. The full variable domain, its missing parts supplied by reference TRBV7-3 and TRBJ2-7, is GAGVSQTPSNKVTEKGKYVELRCDPISGHTALYWYRQSLGQGPEFLIYFQGTGAADDSGLPNDRFFAVRPEGSVSTLKIQRTERGDSAVYLCASSLYPSGSRGEQYFGPGTRLTVT.